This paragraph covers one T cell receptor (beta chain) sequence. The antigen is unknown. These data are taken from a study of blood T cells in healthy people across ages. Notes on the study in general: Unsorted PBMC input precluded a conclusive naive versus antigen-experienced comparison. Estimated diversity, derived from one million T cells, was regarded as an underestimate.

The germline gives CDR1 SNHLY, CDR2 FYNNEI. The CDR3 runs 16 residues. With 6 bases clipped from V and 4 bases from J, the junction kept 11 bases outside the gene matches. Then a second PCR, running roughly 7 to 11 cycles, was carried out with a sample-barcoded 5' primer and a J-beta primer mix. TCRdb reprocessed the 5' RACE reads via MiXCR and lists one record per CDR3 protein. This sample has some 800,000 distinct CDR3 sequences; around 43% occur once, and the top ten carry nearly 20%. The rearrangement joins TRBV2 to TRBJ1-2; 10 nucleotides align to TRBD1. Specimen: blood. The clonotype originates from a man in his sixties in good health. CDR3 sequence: CASRYSGQGGRYGYTF. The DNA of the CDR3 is TGTGCCAGCAGATACTCAGGACAGGGGGGCCGCTATGGCTACACCTTC. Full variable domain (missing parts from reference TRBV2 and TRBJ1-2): EPEVTQTPSHQVTQMGQEVILRCVPISNHLYFYWYRQILGQKVEFLVSFYNNEISEKSEIFDDQFSVERPDGSNFTLKIRSTKLEDSAMYFCASRYSGQGGRYGYTFGSGTRLTVV.